The source of this T cell receptor beta chain is a study of cytomegalovirus exposure and HLA in healthy donors. Turning to this clone: Its specificity is unknown.

The PCR used 60 Vbeta and 13 Jbeta primers. Libraries were prepared by immunoSEQ multiplex PCR; TCRdb keeps only in-frame clonotypes and omits some of them. The table includes some 110,000 clones, about 72% detected once. Study-wide results and limits: Most of the TCR beta V segments (in an earlier analysis) were productive either about 90% or about 30% of the time.

Sequenced sample: PBMCs. This receptor was identified in a man aged 50 to 60 in good health and CMV-seropositive.

CDR3 in DNA: TGTGCCAGCAGCCCCCACGTAGCGGGTAAAGACCAAGAGACCCAGTACTTC. It encodes CASSPHVAGKDQETQYF. The chain couples TRBV21-1 to TRBJ2-5; the D call in the table, TRBD2, was not verified against the DNA. TRBV21-1 represents a pseudogene. The CDR3 is 17 residues long.